The clone carrying this TCR beta chain has only a few counts. Then a second PCR, running about 6 to 12 cycles, was carried out with a sample-barcoded 5' primer and a J-beta primer mix. One entry per CDR3 protein, called by TCRdb with MiXCR from the 5' RACE reads. The sample includes roughly 1,000,000 distinct CDR3 sequences, roughly a quarter seen only once; the top ten take around 0.75%. This CDR3 comprises 16 residues. In germline, CDR1 is MGHDK, CDR2 SYGVNS. These data originate in a study of blood T cells in healthy people across ages. These data were likewise used in another study, on T cells of mothers and their children.

Material: blood. This sequence joins TRBV25-1 and TRBJ2-5; D is unresolved. The J call could be wrong; TRBJ2-7 is a better fit for the DNA end. The receptor was derived from a girl under 10 years old in good health. The CDR3, as DNA: TGTGCCAGCAGTGAACCCTTAGGGCTAGGGTCGTACGAGCAGTACTTC. Translated, it gives CASSEPLGLGSYEQYF.